This T cell receptor (beta chain) was sequenced in a study of cytomegalovirus exposure and HLA in healthy donors. Study findings and constraints: The tendency of first-cohort TCR clusters to co-occur in the 100 to 150 validation repertoires was identified by a subsequent analysis.

Germline CDR1 LNHDA, CDR2 SQIVND (reference sequence). V gave up 6 bases and J gave up 6 bases, with 12 bases separating them. This CDR3 contains 14 residues. Only in-frame clones appear in the TCRdb table, and some are missing; sequencing was by immunoSEQ multiplex PCR. The sample yields some 74,000 clones, approximately 93% seen once. This clone was detected a few times. What it recognizes is unknown. Among the 120 or so subjects of the validation cohort, separate from the approximately 670-subject first cohort, were the donors. The chain uses TRBV19 and TRBJ1-6; TRBD1 is a possible D gene (6 bases). The TCR sequence derives from a woman aged 25 to 39 in good health and CMV-seronegative. Sequencing was performed on PBMCs. The CDR3 here is CASSTGHFNSPLHF. DNA for the CDR3: TGTGCCAGTAGCACGGGACACTTTAATTCACCCCTCCACTTT. The full variable domain, completed using reference TRBV19 and TRBJ1-6, is DGGITQSPKYLFRKEGQNVTLSCEQNLNHDAMYWYRQDPGQGLRLIYYSQIVNDFQKGDIAEGYSVSREKKESFPLTVTSAQKNPTAFYLCASSTGHFNSPLHFGNGTRLTVT.